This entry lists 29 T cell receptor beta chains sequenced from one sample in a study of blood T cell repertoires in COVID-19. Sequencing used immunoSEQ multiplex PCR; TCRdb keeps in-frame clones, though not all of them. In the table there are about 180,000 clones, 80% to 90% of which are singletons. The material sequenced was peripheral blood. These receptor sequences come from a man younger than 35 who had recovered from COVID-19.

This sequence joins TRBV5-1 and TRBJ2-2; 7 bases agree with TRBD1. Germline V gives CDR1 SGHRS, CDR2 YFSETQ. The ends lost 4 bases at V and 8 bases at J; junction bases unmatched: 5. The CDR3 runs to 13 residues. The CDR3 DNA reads TGCGCCAGCAGCAGAGACAGGGTGGGGGAGCTGTTTTTT. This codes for CASSRDRVGELFF.

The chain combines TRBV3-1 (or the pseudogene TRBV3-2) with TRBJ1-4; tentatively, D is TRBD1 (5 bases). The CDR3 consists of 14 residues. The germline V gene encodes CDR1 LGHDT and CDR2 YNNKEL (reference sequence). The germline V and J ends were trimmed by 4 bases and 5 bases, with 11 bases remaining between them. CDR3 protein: CASSPRAHNEKLFF. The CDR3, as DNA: TGTGCCAGCAGCCCCAGGGCACACAATGAAAAACTGTTTTTT.

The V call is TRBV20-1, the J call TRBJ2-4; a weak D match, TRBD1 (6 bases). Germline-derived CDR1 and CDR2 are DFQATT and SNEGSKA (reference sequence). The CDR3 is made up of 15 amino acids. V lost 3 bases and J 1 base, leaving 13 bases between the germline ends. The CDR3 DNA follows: TGCAGTGCTAGTAAACCAGGGGAGGCCAAAAACATTCAGTACTTC. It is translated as CSASKPGEAKNIQYF.

CDR3 in DNA: TGCGCCAGCAGCTCGCGGACAACGGTGAACACTGAAGCTTTCTTT. It specifies CASSSRTTVNTEAFF. The chain employs TRBV5-1 and TRBJ1-1; D is possibly TRBD1 (5 bases). The CDR3 loop spans 15 amino acids. Germline V CDR1 and CDR2: SGHRS, YFSETQ. V was clipped by 3 bases and J by 0 bases, with 12 bases between them.

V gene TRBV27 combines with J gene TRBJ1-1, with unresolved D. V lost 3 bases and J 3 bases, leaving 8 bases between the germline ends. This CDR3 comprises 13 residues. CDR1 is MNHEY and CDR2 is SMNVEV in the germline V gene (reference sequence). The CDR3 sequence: CASSFGRDTEAFF. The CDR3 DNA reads TGTGCCAGCAGTTTCGGCCGGGACACTGAAGCTTTCTTT.

The CDR3, as DNA: TGTGCCAGCAGTTACAGCATTAACTATGGCTACACCTTC. This codes for CASSYSINYGYTF. The rearrangement links TRBV6-2 or TRBV6-3 to TRBJ1-2; D is undetermined. Germline lookup yields CDR1 MNHEY and CDR2 SVGEGT. Trimming removed 2 bases at V and 1 base at J, with 5 bases between. The length of the CDR3 is 13 residues.

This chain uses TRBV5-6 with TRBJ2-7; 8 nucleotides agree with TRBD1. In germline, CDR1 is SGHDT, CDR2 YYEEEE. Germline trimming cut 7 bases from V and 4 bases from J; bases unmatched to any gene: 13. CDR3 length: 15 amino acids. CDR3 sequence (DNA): TGTGCCAGCTCCAATTCCCGACAGGGGATTTACGAGCAGTACTTC. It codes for CASSNSRQGIYEQYF.

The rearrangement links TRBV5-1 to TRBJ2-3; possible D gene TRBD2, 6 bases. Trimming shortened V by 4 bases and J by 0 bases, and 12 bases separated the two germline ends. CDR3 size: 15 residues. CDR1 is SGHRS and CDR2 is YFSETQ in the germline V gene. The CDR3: CASSRAGTSTDTQYF. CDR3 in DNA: TGCGCCAGCAGCAGAGCGGGTACTAGCACAGATACGCAGTATTTT.

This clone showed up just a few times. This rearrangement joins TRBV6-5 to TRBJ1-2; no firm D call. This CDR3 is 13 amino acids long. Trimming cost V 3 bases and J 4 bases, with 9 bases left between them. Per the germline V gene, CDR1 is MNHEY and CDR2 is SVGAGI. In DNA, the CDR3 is TGTGCCAGCAGTTATCAGGCGTTCTATGGCTACACCTTC. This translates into CASSYQAFYGYTF.

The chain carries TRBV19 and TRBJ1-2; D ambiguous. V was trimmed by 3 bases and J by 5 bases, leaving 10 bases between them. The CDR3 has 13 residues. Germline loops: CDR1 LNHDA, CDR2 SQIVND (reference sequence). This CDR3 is CASSIPIAYGYTF. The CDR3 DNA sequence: TGTGCCAGTAGTATCCCGATTGCGTATGGCTACACCTTC.

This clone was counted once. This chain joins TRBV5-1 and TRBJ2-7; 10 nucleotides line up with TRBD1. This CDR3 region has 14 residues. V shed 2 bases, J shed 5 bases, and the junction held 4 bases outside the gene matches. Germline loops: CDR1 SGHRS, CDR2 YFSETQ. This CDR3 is CASSLGTGDNEQYF. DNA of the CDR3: TGCGCCAGCAGCTTAGGGACAGGGGACAACGAGCAGTACTTC.

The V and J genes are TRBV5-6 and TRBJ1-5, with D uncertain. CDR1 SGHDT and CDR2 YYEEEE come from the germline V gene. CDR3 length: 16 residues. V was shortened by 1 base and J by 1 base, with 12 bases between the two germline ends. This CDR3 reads CASSLNEGRSNQPQHF. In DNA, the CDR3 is TGTGCCAGCAGCTTGAACGAGGGAAGGAGCAATCAGCCCCAGCATTTT.

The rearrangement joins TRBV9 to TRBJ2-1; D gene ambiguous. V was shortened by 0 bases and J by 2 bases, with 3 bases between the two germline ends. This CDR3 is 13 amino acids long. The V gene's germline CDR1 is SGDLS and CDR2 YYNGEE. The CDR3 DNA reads TGTGCCAGCAGCGTAGGTACCTACAATGAGCAGTTCTTC. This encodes CASSVGTYNEQFF.

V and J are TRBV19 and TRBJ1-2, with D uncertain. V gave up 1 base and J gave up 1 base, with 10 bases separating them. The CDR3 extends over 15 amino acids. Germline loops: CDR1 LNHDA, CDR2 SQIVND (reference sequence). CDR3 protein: CASSIAMGGNYGYTF. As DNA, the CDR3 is TGTGCCAGTAGTATAGCGATGGGAGGTAACTATGGCTACACCTTC.

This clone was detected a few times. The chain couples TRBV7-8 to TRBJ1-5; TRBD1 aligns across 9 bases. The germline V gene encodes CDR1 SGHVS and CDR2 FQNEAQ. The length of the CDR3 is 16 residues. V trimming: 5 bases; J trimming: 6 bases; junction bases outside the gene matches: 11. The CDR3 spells CASSPYRGLLSQPQHF. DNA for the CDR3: TGTGCCAGCAGCCCCTACAGGGGGCTCCTTAGTCAGCCCCAGCATTTT. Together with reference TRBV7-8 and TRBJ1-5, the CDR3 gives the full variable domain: GAGVSQSPRYKVAKRGQDVALRCDPISGHVSLFWYQQALGQGPEFLTYFQNEAQLDKSGLPSDRFFAERPEGSVSTLKIQRTQQEDSAVYLCASSPYRGLLSQPQHFGDGTRLSIL.

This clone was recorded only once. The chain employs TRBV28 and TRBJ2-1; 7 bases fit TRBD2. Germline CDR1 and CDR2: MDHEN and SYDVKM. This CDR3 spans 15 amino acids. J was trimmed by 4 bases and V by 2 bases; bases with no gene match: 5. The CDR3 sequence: CASSLGASGYNEQFF. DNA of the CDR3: TGTGCCAGCAGTTTAGGGGCTAGCGGTTACAATGAGCAGTTCTTC.

CDR3 in DNA: TGTGCCTCTAGGGCAGGGGGCGACTACACCTTC. Its protein product is CASRAGGDYTF. The V call is TRBV24-1, the J call TRBJ1-2; TRBD1 matches at 8 bases. The J segment lost 10 bases and the V segment lost 12 bases, leaving 9 bases of the junction unmatched. Germline-derived CDR1 and CDR2 are KGHDR and SFDVKD. The CDR3 consists of 11 residues.

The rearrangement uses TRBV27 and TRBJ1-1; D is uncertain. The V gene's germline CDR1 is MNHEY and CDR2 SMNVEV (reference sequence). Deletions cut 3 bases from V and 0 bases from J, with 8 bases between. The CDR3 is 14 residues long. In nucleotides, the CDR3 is TGTGCCAGCAGTTTGGCGGGAATGAACACTGAAGCTTTCTTT. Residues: CASSLAGMNTEAFF.

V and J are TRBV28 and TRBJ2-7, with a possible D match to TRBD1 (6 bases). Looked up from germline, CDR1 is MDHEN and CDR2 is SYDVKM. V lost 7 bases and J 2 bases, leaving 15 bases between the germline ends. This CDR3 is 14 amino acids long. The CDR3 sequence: CASIISTGTYEQYF. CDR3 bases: TGTGCCAGCATCATCTCGACAGGTACCTACGAGCAGTACTTC. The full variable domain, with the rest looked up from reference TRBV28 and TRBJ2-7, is DVKVTQSSRYLVKRTGEKVFLECVQDMDHENMFWYRQDPGLGLRLIYFSYDVKMKEKGDIPEGYSVSREKKERFSLILESASTNQTSMYLCASIISTGTYEQYFGPGTRLTVT.

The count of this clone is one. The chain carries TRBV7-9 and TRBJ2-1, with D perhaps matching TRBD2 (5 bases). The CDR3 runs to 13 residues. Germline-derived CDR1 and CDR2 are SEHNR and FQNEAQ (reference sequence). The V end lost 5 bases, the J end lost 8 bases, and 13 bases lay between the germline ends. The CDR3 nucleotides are TGTGCCAGCAGCCCAAGGAAGCGGCATGAGCAGTTCTTC. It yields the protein CASSPRKRHEQFF.

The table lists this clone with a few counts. The DNA for the CDR3 is TGTGCCAGCAGTCACCGGGAGAACACTGAAGCTTTCTTT. Translated, it gives CASSHRENTEAFF. The chain couples TRBV6-2 or TRBV6-3 to TRBJ1-1; D not resolved. CDR3 length equals 13 residues. Germline loops: CDR1 MNHEY, CDR2 SVGEGT. The V gene lost 5 bases and the J gene lost 1 base, with 8 bases spanning the gap.

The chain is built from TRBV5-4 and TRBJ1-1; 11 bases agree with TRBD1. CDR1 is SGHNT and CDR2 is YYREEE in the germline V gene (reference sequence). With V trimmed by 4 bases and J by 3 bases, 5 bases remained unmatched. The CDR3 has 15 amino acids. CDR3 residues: CASSPGTGGDTEAFF. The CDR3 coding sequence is TGTGCCAGCAGCCCGGGGACAGGGGGAGACACTGAAGCTTTCTTT.

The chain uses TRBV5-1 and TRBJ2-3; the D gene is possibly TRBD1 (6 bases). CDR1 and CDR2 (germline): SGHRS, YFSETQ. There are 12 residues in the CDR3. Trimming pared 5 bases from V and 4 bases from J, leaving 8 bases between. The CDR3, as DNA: TGCGCCAGCAGGACAGGTTCAGATACGCAGTATTTT. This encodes CASRTGSDTQYF.

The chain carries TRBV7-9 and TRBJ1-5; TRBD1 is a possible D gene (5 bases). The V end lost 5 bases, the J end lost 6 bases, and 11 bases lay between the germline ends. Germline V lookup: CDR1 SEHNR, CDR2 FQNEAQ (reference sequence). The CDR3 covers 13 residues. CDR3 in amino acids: CASSPGVTQPQHF. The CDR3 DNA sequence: TGTGCCAGCAGCCCGGGGGTGACTCAGCCCCAGCATTTT.

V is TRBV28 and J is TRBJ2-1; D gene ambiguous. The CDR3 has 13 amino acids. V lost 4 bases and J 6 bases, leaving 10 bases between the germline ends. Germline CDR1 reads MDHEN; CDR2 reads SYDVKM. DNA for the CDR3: TGTGCCAGCAGTTCCTCTAGAGGCAATGAGCAGTTCTTC. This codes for CASSSSRGNEQFF.

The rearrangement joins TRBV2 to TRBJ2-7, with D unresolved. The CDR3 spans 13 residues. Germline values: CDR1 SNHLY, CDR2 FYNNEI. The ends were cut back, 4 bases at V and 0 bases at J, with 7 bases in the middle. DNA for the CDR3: TGTGCCAGCAGTGTAACCGGCTCCTACGAGCAGTACTTC. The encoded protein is CASSVTGSYEQYF.

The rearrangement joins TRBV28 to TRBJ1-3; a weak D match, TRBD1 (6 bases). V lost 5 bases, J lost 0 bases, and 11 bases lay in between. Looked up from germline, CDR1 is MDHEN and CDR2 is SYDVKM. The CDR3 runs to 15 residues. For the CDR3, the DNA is TGTGCCAGCAGTCCAAGACAGGTCTCTGGAAACACCATATATTTT. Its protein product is CASSPRQVSGNTIYF.

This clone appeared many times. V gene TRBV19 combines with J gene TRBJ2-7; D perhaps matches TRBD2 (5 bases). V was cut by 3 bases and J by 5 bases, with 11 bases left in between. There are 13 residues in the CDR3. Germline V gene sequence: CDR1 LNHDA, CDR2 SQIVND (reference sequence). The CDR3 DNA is TGTGCCAGTAGTATTCGACTACATAACGAGCAGTACTTC. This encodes CASSIRLHNEQYF.

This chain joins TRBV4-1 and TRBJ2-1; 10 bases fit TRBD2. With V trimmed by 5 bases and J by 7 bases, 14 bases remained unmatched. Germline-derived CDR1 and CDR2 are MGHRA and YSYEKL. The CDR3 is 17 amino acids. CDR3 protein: CASSSSFSGRPGNEQFF. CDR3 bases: TGCGCCAGCAGCTCCTCATTTAGCGGGAGGCCCGGTAATGAGCAGTTCTTC.